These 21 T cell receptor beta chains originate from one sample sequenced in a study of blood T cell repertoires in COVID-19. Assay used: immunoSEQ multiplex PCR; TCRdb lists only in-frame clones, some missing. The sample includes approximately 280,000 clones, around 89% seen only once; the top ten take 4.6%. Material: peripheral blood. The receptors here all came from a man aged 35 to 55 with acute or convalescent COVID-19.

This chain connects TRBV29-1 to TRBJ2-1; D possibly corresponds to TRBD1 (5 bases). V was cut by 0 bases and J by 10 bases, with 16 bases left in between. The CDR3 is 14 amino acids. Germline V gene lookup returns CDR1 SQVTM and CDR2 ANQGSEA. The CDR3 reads CSVEDRTWGYEQFF. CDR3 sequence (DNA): TGCAGCGTTGAAGACAGAACATGGGGCTACGAGCAGTTCTTC.

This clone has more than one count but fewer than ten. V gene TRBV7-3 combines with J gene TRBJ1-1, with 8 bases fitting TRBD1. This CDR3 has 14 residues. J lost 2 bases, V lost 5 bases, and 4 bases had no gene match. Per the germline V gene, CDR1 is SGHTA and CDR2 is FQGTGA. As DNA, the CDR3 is TGTGCCAGCAGCCAAACAGGGGGTAACACTGAAGCTTTCTTT. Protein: CASSQTGGNTEAFF. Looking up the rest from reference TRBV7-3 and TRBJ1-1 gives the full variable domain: GAGVSQTPSNKVTEKGKYVELRCDPISGHTALYWYRQSLGQGPEFLIYFQGTGAADDSGLPNDRFFAVRPEGSVSTLKIQRTERGDSAVYLCASSQTGGNTEAFFGQGTRLTVV.

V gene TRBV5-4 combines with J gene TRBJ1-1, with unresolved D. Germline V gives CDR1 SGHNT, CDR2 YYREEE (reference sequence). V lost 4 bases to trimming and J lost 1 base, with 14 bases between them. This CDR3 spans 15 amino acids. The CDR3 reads CASSPGGRGNTEAFF. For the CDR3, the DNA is TGTGCCAGCAGCCCGGGCGGGCGAGGGAACACTGAAGCTTTCTTT.

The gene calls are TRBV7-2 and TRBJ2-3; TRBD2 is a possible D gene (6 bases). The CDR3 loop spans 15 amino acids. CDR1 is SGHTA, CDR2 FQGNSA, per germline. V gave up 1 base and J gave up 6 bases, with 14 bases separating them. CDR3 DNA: TGTGCCAGCAGCTTAGGGGACTTCCCCTCGGATACGCAGTATTTT. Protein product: CASSLGDFPSDTQYF.

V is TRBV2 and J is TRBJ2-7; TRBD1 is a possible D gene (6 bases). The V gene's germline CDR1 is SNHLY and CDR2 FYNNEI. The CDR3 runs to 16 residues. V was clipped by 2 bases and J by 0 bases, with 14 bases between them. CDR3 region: CASSETLGGFSYEQYF. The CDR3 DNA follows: TGTGCCAGCAGTGAAACCCTTGGGGGCTTCTCCTACGAGCAGTACTTC. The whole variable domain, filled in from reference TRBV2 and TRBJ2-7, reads EPEVTQTPSHQVTQMGQEVILRCVPISNHLYFYWYRQILGQKVEFLVSFYNNEISEKSEIFDDQFSVERPDGSNFTLKIRSTKLEDSAMYFCASSETLGGFSYEQYFGPGTRLTVT.

The CDR3 DNA is TGTGCCAGCAGCCCCGAACAGGGGATCGGCTATGGCTACACCTTC. Translated, it gives CASSPEQGIGYGYTF. V gene TRBV6-5 combines with J gene TRBJ1-2; TRBD1 agrees at 7 bases. Looked up from germline, CDR1 is MNHEY and CDR2 is SVGAGI. The CDR3 consists of 15 residues. The V and J ends lost 6 bases and 4 bases, in that order; junction bases with no gene match: 11.

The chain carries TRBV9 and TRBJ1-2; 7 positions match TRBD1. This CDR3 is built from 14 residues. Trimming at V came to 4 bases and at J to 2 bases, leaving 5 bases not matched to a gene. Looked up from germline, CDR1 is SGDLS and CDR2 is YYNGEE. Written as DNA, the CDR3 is TGTGCCAGCAGCCCCCGGGACAGCAACTATGGCTACACCTTC. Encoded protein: CASSPRDSNYGYTF.

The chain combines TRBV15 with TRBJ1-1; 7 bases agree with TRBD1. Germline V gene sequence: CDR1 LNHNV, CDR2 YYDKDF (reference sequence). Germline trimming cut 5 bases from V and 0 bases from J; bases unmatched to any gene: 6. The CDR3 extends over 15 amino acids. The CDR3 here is CATSGPGQLNTEAFF. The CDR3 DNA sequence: TGTGCCACCAGCGGACCGGGACAGTTGAACACTGAAGCTTTCTTT.

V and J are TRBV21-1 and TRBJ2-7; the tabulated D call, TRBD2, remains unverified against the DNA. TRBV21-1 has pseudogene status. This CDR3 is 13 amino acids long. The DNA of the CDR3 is TGTGCCAGCAGCATAGGGAGGTCCTACGAGCAGTACTTC. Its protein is CASSIGRSYEQYF.

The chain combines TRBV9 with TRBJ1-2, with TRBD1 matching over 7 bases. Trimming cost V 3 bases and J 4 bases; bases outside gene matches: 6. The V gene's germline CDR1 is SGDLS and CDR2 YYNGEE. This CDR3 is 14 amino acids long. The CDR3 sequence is CASSGGQLIYGYTF. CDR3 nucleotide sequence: TGTGCCAGCAGCGGGGGACAGTTGATCTATGGCTACACCTTC. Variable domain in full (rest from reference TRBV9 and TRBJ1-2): DSGVTQTPKHLITATGQRVTLRCSPRSGDLSVYWYQQSLDQGLQFLIQYYNGEERAKGNILERFSAQQFPDLHSELNLSSLELGDSALYFCASSGGQLIYGYTFGSGTRLTVV.

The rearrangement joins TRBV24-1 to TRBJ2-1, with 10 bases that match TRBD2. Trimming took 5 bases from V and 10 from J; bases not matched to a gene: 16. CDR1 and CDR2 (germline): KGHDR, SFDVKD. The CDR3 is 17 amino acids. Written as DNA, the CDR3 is TGTGCCACCAGTGCCCTAACCCCAGCGGGGGGGCCGGGCGAGCAGTTCTTC. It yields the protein CATSALTPAGGPGEQFF.

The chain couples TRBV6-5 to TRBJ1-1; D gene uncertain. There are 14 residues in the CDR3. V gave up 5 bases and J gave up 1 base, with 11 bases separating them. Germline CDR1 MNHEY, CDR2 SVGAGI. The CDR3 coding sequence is TGTGCCAGCAGTAAAAAAAACAGGAACACTGAAGCTTTCTTT. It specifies CASSKKNRNTEAFF.

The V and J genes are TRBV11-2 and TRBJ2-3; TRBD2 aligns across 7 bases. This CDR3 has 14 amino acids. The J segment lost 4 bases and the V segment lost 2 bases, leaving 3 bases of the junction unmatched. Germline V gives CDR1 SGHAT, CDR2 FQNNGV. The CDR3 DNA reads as TGTGCCAGCAGCTTAAGGGAGGGTTCAGATACGCAGTATTTT. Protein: CASSLREGSDTQYF. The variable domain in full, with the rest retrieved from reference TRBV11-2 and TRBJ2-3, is EAGVAQSPRYKIIEKRQSVAFWCNPISGHATLYWYQQILGQGPKLLIQFQNNGVVDDSQLPKDRFSAERLKGVDSTLKIQPAKLEDSAVYLCASSLREGSDTQYFGPGTRLTVL.

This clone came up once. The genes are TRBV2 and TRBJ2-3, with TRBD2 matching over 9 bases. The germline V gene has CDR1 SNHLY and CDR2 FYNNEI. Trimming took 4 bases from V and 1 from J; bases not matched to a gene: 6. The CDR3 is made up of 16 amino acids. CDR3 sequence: CASSGRKRGGTDTQYF. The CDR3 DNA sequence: TGTGCCAGCAGTGGGCGAAAGCGGGGGGGCACAGATACGCAGTATTTT.

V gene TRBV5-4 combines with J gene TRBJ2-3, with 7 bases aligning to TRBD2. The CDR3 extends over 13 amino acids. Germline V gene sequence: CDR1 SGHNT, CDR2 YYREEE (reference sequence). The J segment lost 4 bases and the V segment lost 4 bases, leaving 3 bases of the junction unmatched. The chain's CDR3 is CASSGRGSDTQYF. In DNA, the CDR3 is TGTGCCAGCAGCGGGCGGGGGTCAGATACGCAGTATTTT.

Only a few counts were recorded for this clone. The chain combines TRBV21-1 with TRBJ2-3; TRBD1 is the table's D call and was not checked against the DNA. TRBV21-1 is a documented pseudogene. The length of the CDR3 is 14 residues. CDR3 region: CASSKTGLTDTQYF. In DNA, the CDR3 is TGTGCCAGCAGCAAGACAGGTCTCACAGATACGCAGTATTTT.

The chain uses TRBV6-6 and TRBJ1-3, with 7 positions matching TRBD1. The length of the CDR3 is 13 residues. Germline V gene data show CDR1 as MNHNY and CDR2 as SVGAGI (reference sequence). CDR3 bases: TGTGCGACTACAGGGGCCTCTGGAAACACCATATATTTT. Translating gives CATTGASGNTIYF.

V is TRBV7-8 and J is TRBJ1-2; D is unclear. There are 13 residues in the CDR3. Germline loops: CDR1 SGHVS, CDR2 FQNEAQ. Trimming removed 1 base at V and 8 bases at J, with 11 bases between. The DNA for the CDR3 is TGTGCCAGCAGCTTAGGGCTCCGGGGAGGCTACACCTTC. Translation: CASSLGLRGGYTF.

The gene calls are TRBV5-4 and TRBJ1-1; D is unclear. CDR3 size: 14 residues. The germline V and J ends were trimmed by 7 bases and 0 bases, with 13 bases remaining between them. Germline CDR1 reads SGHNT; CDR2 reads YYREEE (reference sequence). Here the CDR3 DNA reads TGTGCCAGCGGACGGGAGACATTGAACACTGAAGCTTTCTTT. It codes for CASGRETLNTEAFF.

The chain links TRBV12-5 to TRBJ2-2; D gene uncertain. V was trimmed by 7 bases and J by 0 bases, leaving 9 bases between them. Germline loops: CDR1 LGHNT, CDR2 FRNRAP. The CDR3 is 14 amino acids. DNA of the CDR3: TGTGCTAGTGCCTTACAGCCGAACACCGGGGAGCTGTTTTTT. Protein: CASALQPNTGELFF.

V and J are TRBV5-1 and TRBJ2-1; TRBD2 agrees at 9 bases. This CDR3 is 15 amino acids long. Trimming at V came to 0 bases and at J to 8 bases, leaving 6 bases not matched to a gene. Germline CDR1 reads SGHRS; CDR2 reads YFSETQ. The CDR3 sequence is CASSLGNAGGHEQFF. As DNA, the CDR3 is TGCGCCAGCAGCTTGGGAAATGCGGGGGGGCATGAGCAGTTCTTC.